A single sample gave rise to the 26 T cell receptor beta chains below, sequenced in a study of cytomegalovirus exposure and HLA in healthy donors. Primers: 60 Vbeta forward and 13 Jbeta reverse. Clones were read by immunoSEQ multiplex PCR, and TCRdb kept only the in-frame ones, dropping some. The sample lists under 200,000 clones; roughly 60% were seen once. Sequencing was performed on PBMCs. Receptors were obtained from a man in his forties in good health and CMV-seronegative.

This clone was seen more than once but under ten times. The J gene is TRBJ2-7, the V gene TRBV6-5; 8 bases line up with TRBD2. The CDR3 loop spans 14 amino acids. Germline values: CDR1 MNHEY, CDR2 SVGAGI. J was trimmed by 7 bases and V by 4 bases; bases with no gene match: 9. CDR3 sequence reads: CASSFPGGRGEQYF. As DNA, the CDR3 is TGTGCCAGCAGTTTCCCGGGGGGGAGGGGGGAGCAGTACTTC.

This clone was counted once. The genes are TRBV4-2 and TRBJ1-2; tentative D call: TRBD1 (6 bases). Between the trimmed V and J ends, which lost 0 bases and 7 bases, there was a span of 24 bases. Looked up from germline, CDR1 is LGHNA and CDR2 is YNFKEQ. This CDR3 contains 18 residues. In DNA form, the CDR3 reads TGTGCCAGCAGCCAAGAGTCAAGATCCCAACAGGGTAGGGGTGGCTACACCTTC. It specifies CASSQESRSQQGRGGYTF.

This clone has only a few counts. The chain is built from TRBV29-1 and TRBJ2-1; 7 bases map to TRBD1. The CDR3 is 14 residues long. With 3 bases clipped from V and 5 bases from J, the junction kept 7 bases outside the gene matches. Germline V lookup: CDR1 SQVTM, CDR2 ANQGSEA. This CDR3 reads CSVERGQVNNEQFF. DNA for the CDR3: TGCAGCGTTGAGCGTGGACAGGTTAACAATGAGCAGTTCTTC.

The rearrangement joins TRBV5-6 to TRBJ1-2, with 7 positions matching TRBD1. V shed 3 bases, J shed 8 bases, and the junction held 10 bases outside the gene matches. Germline CDR1 and CDR2: SGHDT and YYEEEE. The CDR3 covers 14 residues. The CDR3: CASSSKTGKDGYTF. CDR3 nucleotides: TGTGCCAGCAGCTCAAAGACAGGGAAGGACGGCTACACCTTC.

This clone was detected only a few times. Here the CDR3 reads CASSLGGAASAKNIQYF. The CDR3 nucleotides read TGTGCCAGCAGCTTAGGGGGCGCCGCATCAGCCAAAAACATTCAGTACTTC. The chain recombines TRBV7-2 with TRBJ2-4; possible D gene TRBD1, 5 bases. CDR1 SGHTA and CDR2 FQGNSA come from the germline V gene. CDR3 length: 17 residues. Trimming cost V 1 base and J 0 bases, with 13 bases left between them.

The sample holds one count of this clone. V usage is TRBV19 and J usage is TRBJ1-1, with TRBD1 matching over 8 bases. CDR3 length: 13 amino acids. Germline CDR1 LNHDA, CDR2 SQIVND (reference sequence). J was trimmed by 6 bases and V by 7 bases; bases with no gene match: 7. CDR3: CASKGQDDPEAFF. The CDR3 DNA follows: TGTGCCAGTAAGGGACAGGACGACCCTGAAGCTTTCTTT.

V is TRBV7-6 and J is TRBJ1-6, with TRBD1 as a possible D gene (5 bases). Germline V gene sequence: CDR1 SGHVS, CDR2 FNYEAQ. Trimming took off 3 bases at V and 2 bases at J, with 11 bases between the two ends. This CDR3 is 16 amino acids long. The CDR3 loop reads CASSLRQGPYNSPLHF. CDR3 DNA: TGTGCCAGCAGCTTGCGGCAGGGCCCCTATAATTCACCCCTCCACTTT.

The gene calls are TRBV6-5 and TRBJ2-4; 7 positions match TRBD1. Unmatched junction bases numbered 7, after V lost 6 bases and J lost 14 bases. The length of the CDR3 is 11 residues. The V gene's germline CDR1 is MNHEY and CDR2 SVGAGI. In nucleotides, the CDR3 is TGTGCCAGCAGCCCGGGGACAGTTGAGTACTTC. It encodes CASSPGTVEYF.

This clone occurred a few times. The chain combines TRBV7-9 with TRBJ1-2; 8 bases fit TRBD1. CDR1 is SEHNR and CDR2 is FQNEAQ in the germline V gene (reference sequence). The V and J ends lost 4 bases and 4 bases, in that order; junction bases with no gene match: 8. The CDR3 consists of 15 residues. As DNA, the CDR3 is TGTGCCAGCAGCTCAGGGACAGGTGAAACCTATGGCTACACCTTC. Its protein is CASSSGTGETYGYTF.

This sequence joins TRBV27 and TRBJ2-1; D call uncertain. Germline CDR1 reads MNHEY; CDR2 reads SMNVEV (reference sequence). The germline V and J ends were trimmed by 2 bases and 2 bases, with 13 bases remaining between them. The CDR3 sequence is 16 residues long. The CDR3 spells CASSLGHSPTYNEQFF. The CDR3 coding sequence is TGTGCCAGCAGTTTAGGTCACAGTCCCACCTACAATGAGCAGTTCTTC.

The chain couples TRBV10-3 to TRBJ1-1; perhaps TRBD1 as D (5 bases). V lost 6 bases and J lost 1, with 9 bases in between. The CDR3 has 13 amino acids. Germline V gives CDR1 ENHRY, CDR2 SYGVKD. The CDR3 spells CAISPTGNTEAFF. The CDR3 bases are TGTGCCATCAGCCCCACAGGGAACACTGAAGCTTTCTTT.

The sample holds a few counts of this clone. The chain links TRBV28 to TRBJ2-7; 7 bases fit TRBD1. CDR3 length: 17 residues. Looked up from germline, CDR1 is MDHEN and CDR2 is SYDVKM. The junction had 13 bases not matched to a gene; V was cut back by 5 bases and J by 0 bases. The CDR3 sequence is CASSQNRGRGSSYEQYF. CDR3 bases: TGTGCCAGCAGTCAAAACAGGGGACGAGGTAGCTCCTACGAGCAGTACTTC.

The chain recombines TRBV28 with TRBJ2-6; maybe TRBD1 (5 bases). V was pared by 4 bases and J by 0 bases, with 10 bases between. The CDR3 is 16 residues long. Germline CDR1 is MDHEN and CDR2 is SYDVKM. The DNA for the CDR3 is TGTGCCAGCAGTTCTACAGGTGCCTCTGGGGCCAACGTCCTGACTTTC. Translation: CASSSTGASGANVLTF.

This clone turned up a few times. The V gene is TRBV4-3, the J gene TRBJ2-7; TRBD2 matches at 11 bases. Germline loops: CDR1 LGHNA, CDR2 YSLEER. CDR3 size: 14 residues. The ends lost 5 bases at V and 2 bases at J; junction bases unmatched: 2. Here the CDR3 DNA reads TGCGCCAGCAGCTTGGGACTAGCGGCCTACGAGCAGTACTTC. It specifies CASSLGLAAYEQYF.

The genes are TRBV12-5 and TRBJ2-5, with 12 bases that match TRBD2. Germline V lookup: CDR1 LGHNT, CDR2 FRNRAP. The CDR3 has 17 residues. V shed 1 base, J shed 4 bases, and the junction held 7 bases outside the gene matches. The CDR3 nucleotides read TGTGCTAGTGGTTTGGGGGCTAGCGGGAGGGCCGGAGAGACCCAGTACTTC. Translating it yields CASGLGASGRAGETQYF.

This clone was detected only a few times. The chain uses TRBV28 and TRBJ2-2; D uncertain. With 4 bases removed from V and 1 base from J, the gap between germline ends came to 13 bases. Germline values: CDR1 MDHEN, CDR2 SYDVKM. This CDR3 has 16 amino acids. The CDR3 loop is CASSSSVAGNTGELFF. DNA of the CDR3: TGTGCCAGCAGTTCGTCCGTAGCCGGGAACACCGGGGAGCTGTTTTTT.

This clone was seen only a few times. This specimen includes other DNA sequences encoding the same CDR3. V usage is TRBV6-6 and J usage is TRBJ1-1, with D maybe TRBD1 (5 bases). CDR1 is MNHNY, CDR2 SVGAGI, per germline (reference sequence). With 0 bases removed from V and 4 bases from J, the gap between germline ends came to 6 bases. CDR3 length equals 13 residues. CDR3 bases: TGTGCCAGCAGTTACTCGGGGGGCACTGAAGCTTTCTTT. Protein sequence: CASSYSGGTEAFF.

This chain links TRBV7-2 with TRBJ2-5; D gene uncertain. There are 13 residues in the CDR3. Trimming took 0 bases from V and 2 from J, leaving 4 bases between them. Per the germline V gene, CDR1 is SGHTA and CDR2 is FQGNSA. The CDR3 sequence is CASSLARQETQYF. CDR3 sequence (DNA): TGTGCCAGCAGCTTAGCCAGACAAGAGACCCAGTACTTC.

The J gene is TRBJ1-1, the V gene TRBV27, with 7 nucleotides matching TRBD1. In germline, CDR1 is MNHEY, CDR2 SMNVEV (reference sequence). There are 14 residues in the CDR3. Unmatched junction bases numbered 2, after V lost 2 bases and J lost 2 bases. CDR3 nucleotide sequence: TGTGCCAGCAGTTTAGACAGGGATAACACTGAAGCTTTCTTT. It specifies CASSLDRDNTEAFF.

The chain employs TRBV5-4 and TRBJ2-3; TRBD1 matches at 8 bases. CDR1 and CDR2 from the germline V gene are SGHNT and YYREEE (reference sequence). CDR3 length: 14 amino acids. Trimming cost V 3 bases and J 1 base; bases outside gene matches: 1. The CDR3 DNA follows: TGTGCCAGCAGCTGGGGACAGGGCACAGATACGCAGTATTTT. Its translation is CASSWGQGTDTQYF.

Points on this clone: Compared with germline, one end of the junction differs, possibly owing to a read error. This chain uses TRBV6-1 with TRBJ2-4, with TRBD2 matching 7 bases. CDR3 length: 13 amino acids. The V gene's germline CDR1 is MNHNS and CDR2 SASEGT. CDR3 sequence: CASKWGGENIRYF. DNA of the CDR3: TGTGCCAGCAAATGGGGAGGGGAAAACATTCGGTACTTC.

Only a few counts were recorded for this clone. The chain couples TRBV7-6 to TRBJ2-7; 9 nucleotides match TRBD1. This CDR3 is 13 amino acids long. The V segment lost 2 bases and the J segment 6 bases; nucleotides outside the gene matches: 2. From germline, CDR1 is SGHVS and CDR2 FNYEAQ. DNA of the CDR3: TGTGCCAGCAGCTTATGGGACAGGGTCGAGCAGTACTTC. Protein: CASSLWDRVEQYF.

The genes are TRBV19 and TRBJ1-2, with a tentative D call TRBD1 (5 bases). The CDR3 is 14 amino acids. Germline CDR1 is LNHDA and CDR2 is SQIVND (reference sequence). Between the trimmed V and J ends, which lost 0 bases and 8 bases, there was a span of 13 bases. The CDR3 DNA reads TGTGCCAGTAGTATAGATACAGGTTGGAGCGGCTACACCTTC. Translating it yields CASSIDTGWSGYTF.

For the CDR3, the DNA is TGTGCCAGCAGCCTTAGCGGCTTTAGCTCCTACGAGCAGTACTTC. Amino acid sequence: CASSLSGFSSYEQYF. The chain recombines TRBV4-2 with TRBJ2-7; tentatively, D is TRBD2 (6 bases). V was pared by 4 bases and J by 0 bases, with 13 bases between. The germline gives CDR1 LGHNA, CDR2 YNFKEQ. CDR3 length: 15 amino acids.

The rearrangement joins TRBV6-1 to TRBJ1-2; 8 bases fit TRBD1. The germline V gene has CDR1 MNHNS and CDR2 SASEGT. The ends lost 7 bases at V and 4 bases at J; junction bases unmatched: 11. The CDR3 extends over 15 amino acids. DNA for the CDR3: TGTGCCAGCACATCCTCAGGGGGCCCCCTCTATGGCTACACCTTC. Its translation is CASTSSGGPLYGYTF.

The rearrangement joins TRBV20-1 to TRBJ1-2; 7 nucleotides agree with TRBD1. The V gene's germline CDR1 is DFQATT and CDR2 SNEGSKA (reference sequence). The CDR3 spans 11 residues. DNA of the CDR3: TGCACTCTCGGCCAGGGGGTAGGCTACACCTTC. Translation: CTLGQGVGYTF.